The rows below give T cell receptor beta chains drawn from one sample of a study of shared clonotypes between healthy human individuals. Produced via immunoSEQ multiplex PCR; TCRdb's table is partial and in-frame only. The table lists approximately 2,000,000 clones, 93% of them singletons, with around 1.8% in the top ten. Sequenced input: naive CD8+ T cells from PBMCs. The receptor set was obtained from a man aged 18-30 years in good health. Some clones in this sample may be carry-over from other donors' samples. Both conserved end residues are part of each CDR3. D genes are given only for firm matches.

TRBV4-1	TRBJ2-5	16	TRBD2	CASSQVRREGQETQYF	TGCGCCAGCAGCCAAGTCAGGCGGGAGGGACAAGAGACCCAGTACTTC
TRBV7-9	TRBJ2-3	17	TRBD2	CASSLWGTSSLQDTQYF	TGTGCCAGCAGCTTATGGGGGACTAGCTCTCTACAGGATACGCAGTATTTT
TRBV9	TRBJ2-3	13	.	CASSVVSTDTQYF	TGTGCCAGCAGCGTAGTGTCGACAGATACGCAGTATTTT
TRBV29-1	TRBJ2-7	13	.	CSVRTGFSYEQYF	TGCAGCGTTCGAACAGGTTTCTCCTACGAGCAGTACTTC
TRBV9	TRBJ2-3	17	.	CASSVGARRLITDTQYF	TGTGCCAGCAGCGTAGGAGCTAGGCGCCTGATCACAGATACGCAGTATTTT
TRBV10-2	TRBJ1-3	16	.	CASSESKGHPGNTIYF	TGCGCCAGCAGTGAGTCTAAAGGACACCCTGGAAACACCATATATTTT
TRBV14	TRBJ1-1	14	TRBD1	CASSQDRGLRGAFF	TGTGCCAGCAGCCAAGACAGGGGGCTGAGGGGAGCTTTCTTT
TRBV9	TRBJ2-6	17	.	CASGGASAYSGANVLTF	TGTGCCAGCGGAGGAGCCAGCGCTTACTCTGGGGCCAACGTCCTGACTTTC
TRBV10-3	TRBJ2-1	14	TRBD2	CAISTSGMYNEQFF	TGTGCCATCAGTACTAGCGGGATGTACAATGAGCAGTTCTTC
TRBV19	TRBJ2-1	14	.	CASSPNGFLNEQFF	TGTGCCAGCTCTCCCAACGGCTTCCTCAATGAGCAGTTCTTC
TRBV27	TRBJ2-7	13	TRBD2	CASSPRGVGEQYF	TGTGCCAGCAGTCCCCGGGGGGTAGGCGAGCAGTACTTC
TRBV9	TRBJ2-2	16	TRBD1	CASSVDTGGRTGELFF	TGTGCCAGCAGCGTAGACACAGGGGGCCGGACCGGGGAGCTGTTTTTT
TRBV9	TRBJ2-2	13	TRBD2	CASSREGTGELFF	TGTGCCAGCAGCAGGGAGGGGACCGGGGAGCTGTTTTTT
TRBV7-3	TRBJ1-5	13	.	CASSGAINQPQHF	TGTGCCAGCAGCGGGGCGATTAATCAGCCCCAGCATTTT
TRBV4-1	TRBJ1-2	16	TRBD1	CASSRSGTGGSYGYTF	TGCGCCAGCAGCCGCTCCGGGACAGGGGGCAGCTATGGCTACACCTTC
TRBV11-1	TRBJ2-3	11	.	CASSHSQTQYF	TGTGCCAGCAGCCATTCCCAAACGCAGTATTTT
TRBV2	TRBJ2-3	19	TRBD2	CASSDSSASGGTSTDTQYF	TGTGCCAGCAGTGACTCCTCCGCTAGCGGGGGAACTAGCACAGATACGCAGTATTTT